This TCR beta chain came from a study of cytomegalovirus exposure and HLA in healthy donors. General observations from the study: An analysis done earlier found most TCR beta V segments productive about 87% or about 30% of the time.

Germline assignment: CDR1 LNHDA and CDR2 SQIVND (reference sequence). CDR3 length: 15 amino acids. J gave up 10 bases and V 2 bases, and 6 bases lay outside the gene matches. PCR amplification relied on 60 Vbeta primers (plus 13 Jbeta primers). The assay was immunoSEQ multiplex PCR, and TCRdb's table has in-frame clones only and misses some. Among 150,000 or so clones listed, approximately 80% were seen once. Regarding this clone: What it recognizes is unknown.

The sequence was obtained from a man aged 25-45 years in good health and CMV-seropositive. The specimen was PBMCs. The chain has TRBV19 and TRBJ2-1, with TRBD2 identical over 12 bases. This chain's CDR3 is CASSILAGGPEEQFF. The CDR3 bases are TGTGCCAGTAGTATACTAGCGGGAGGGCCGGAGGAGCAGTTCTTC.